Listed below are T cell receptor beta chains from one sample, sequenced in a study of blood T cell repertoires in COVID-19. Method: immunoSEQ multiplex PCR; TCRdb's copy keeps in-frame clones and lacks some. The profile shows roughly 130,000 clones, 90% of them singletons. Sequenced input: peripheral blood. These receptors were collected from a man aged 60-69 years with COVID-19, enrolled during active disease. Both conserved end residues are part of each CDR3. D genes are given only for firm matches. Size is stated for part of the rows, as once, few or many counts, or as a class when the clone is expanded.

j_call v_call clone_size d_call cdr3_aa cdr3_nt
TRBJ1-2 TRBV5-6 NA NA CASTFPPGSHGYTF TGTGCCAGCACCTTCCCCCCAGGGTCCCATGGCTACACCTTC
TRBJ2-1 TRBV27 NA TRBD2 CASSLAGGFNEQFF TGTGCCAGCAGTTTAGCGGGAGGGTTCAATGAGCAGTTCTTC
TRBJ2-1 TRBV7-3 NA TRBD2 CASSSLTSGSYNEQFF TGTGCCAGCAGCTCCCTGACTAGCGGGAGCTACAATGAGCAGTTCTTC
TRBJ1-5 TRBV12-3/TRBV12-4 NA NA CASNQGGQPQHF TGTGCCAGCAATCAGGGTGGGCAGCCCCAGCATTTT
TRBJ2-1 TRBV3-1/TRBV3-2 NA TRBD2 CASSQGLAGGFNEQFF TGTGCCAGCAGCCAAGGACTAGCGGGAGGTTTCAATGAGCAGTTCTTC
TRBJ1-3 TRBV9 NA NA CASSVGAASAGNTIYF TGTGCCAGCAGCGTAGGTGCGGCGAGCGCTGGAAACACCATATATTTT
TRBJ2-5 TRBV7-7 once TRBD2 CASSLVAPLAGVGETQYF TGTGCCAGCAGCTTAGTAGCGCCACTAGCGGGAGTTGGAGAGACCCAGTACTTC
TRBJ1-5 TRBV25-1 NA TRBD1 CASSPRTGGQGQPQHF TGTGCCAGCAGCCCCAGAACAGGGGGACAGGGTCAGCCCCAGCATTTT
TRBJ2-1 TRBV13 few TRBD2 CASSLGGTSGPSSYNEQFF TGTGCCAGCAGCTTAGGGGGGACTAGCGGACCGAGCTCCTACAATGAGCAGTTCTTC
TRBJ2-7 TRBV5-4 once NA CASSRQDTYEQYF TGTGCCAGCAGCAGACAGGATACCTACGAGCAGTACTTC
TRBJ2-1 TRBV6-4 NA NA CASGLGGSYNEQFF TGTGCCAGCGGGCTCGGGGGCTCCTACAATGAGCAGTTCTTC
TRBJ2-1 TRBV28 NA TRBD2 CASSWASGLGNEQFF TGTGCCAGCAGCTGGGCTAGCGGCCTTGGCAATGAGCAGTTCTTC
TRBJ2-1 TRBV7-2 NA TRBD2 CASSLGTSGNEQFF TGTGCCAGCAGCCTGGGGACTAGCGGCAATGAGCAGTTCTTC
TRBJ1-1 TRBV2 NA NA CATLGGVNTEAFF TGTGCCACCCTAGGGGGGGTGAACACTGAAGCTTTCTTT
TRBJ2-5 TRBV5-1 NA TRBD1 CASSLATGKGETQYF TGCGCCAGCAGCTTGGCGACAGGGAAAGGGGAGACCCAGTACTTC
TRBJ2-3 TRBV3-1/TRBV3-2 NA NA CASSQAVGGGTDTQYF TGTGCCAGCAGCCAAGCGGTGGGAGGAGGGACAGATACGCAGTATTTT
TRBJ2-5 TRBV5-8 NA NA CASRLESQETQYF TGTGCCAGCAGACTAGAGTCCCAAGAGACCCAGTACTTC
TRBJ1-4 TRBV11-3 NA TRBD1 CASSARTGWGEKLFF TGTGCCAGCAGCGCCAGGACAGGGTGGGGTGAAAAACTGTTTTTT
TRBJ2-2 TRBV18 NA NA CASSEALVDTGELFF TGTGCCAGCTCAGAAGCGCTAGTTGACACCGGGGAGCTGTTTTTT
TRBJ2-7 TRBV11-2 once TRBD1 CASSLTGQGYEQYF TGTGCCAGCAGCTTAACGGGACAGGGCTACGAGCAGTACTTC
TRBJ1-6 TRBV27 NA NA CASSPAQGPYNSPLHF TGTGCCAGCAGTCCCGCACAGGGTCCCTATAATTCACCCCTCCACTTT
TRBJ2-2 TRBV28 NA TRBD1 CASSPRPQGANTGELFF TGTGCCAGCAGTCCCCGACCCCAGGGGGCTAATACCGGGGAGCTGTTTTTT
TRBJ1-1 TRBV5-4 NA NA CASSLNTLNTEAFF TGTGCCAGCAGCTTGAACACCCTGAACACTGAAGCTTTCTTT
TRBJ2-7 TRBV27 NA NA CANSFGSYEQYF TGTGCCAACAGTTTTGGGAGCTACGAGCAGTACTTC
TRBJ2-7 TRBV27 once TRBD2 CASKTSDSYEQYF TGTGCCAGCAAGACTAGCGACTCCTACGAGCAGTACTTC
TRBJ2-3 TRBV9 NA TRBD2 CASSVGGRVTDTQYF TGTGCCAGCAGCGTAGGCGGGAGGGTAACAGATACGCAGTATTTT
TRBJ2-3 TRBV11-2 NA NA CASSSNSHGTDTQYF TGTGCCAGCAGTTCCAACTCGCACGGGACAGATACGCAGTATTTT
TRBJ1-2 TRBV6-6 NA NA CASSYEPNGYTF TGTGCCAGCAGTTACGAGCCTAATGGCTACACCTTC
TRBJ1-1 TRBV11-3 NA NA CASSRQTEDTEAFF TGTGCCAGCAGCCGACAGACTGAAGACACTGAAGCTTTCTTT
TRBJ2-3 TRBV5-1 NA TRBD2 CASSLAGGADTQYF TGCGCCAGCAGCTTGGCGGGGGGGGCAGATACGCAGTATTTT
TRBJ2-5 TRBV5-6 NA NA CASSFRVQETQYF TGTGCCAGCAGCTTCAGGGTCCAAGAGACCCAGTACTTC
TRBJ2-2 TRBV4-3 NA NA CASSPYLGHGNTGELFF TGCGCCAGCAGCCCTTACCTGGGACACGGAAACACCGGGGAGCTGTTTTTT
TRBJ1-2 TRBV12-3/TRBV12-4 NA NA CASSLGTVGGYTF TGTGCCAGCAGTTTAGGGACAGTGGGCGGCTACACCTTC
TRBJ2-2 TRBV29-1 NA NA CSVEVADQANTGELFF TGCAGCGTTGAAGTAGCGGATCAGGCAAACACCGGGGAGCTGTTTTTT
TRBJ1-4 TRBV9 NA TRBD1 CASSVGPDRVGEKLFF TGTGCCAGCAGCGTAGGCCCAGACAGGGTAGGAGAAAAACTGTTTTTT
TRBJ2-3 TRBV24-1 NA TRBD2 CATSDYSGRTDTQYF TGTGCCACCAGTGATTATAGCGGGAGAACAGATACGCAGTATTTT
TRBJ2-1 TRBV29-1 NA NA CSVGGPYNEQFF TGCAGCGTTGGCGGTCCCTACAATGAGCAGTTCTTC
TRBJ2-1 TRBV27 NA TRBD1 CASSSGTGAYNEQFF TGTGCCAGCAGTTCGGGGACAGGAGCTTACAATGAGCAGTTCTTC
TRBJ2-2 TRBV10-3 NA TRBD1 CATRDREGTGELFF TGTGCCACAAGGGACAGGGAGGGCACCGGGGAGCTGTTTTTT
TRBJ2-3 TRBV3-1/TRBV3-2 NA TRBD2 CASSQVAGAADTQYF TGTGCCAGCAGCCAAGTAGCGGGAGCGGCAGATACGCAGTATTTT
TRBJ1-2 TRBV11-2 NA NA CASSPQGNYGYTF TGTGCCAGCAGCCCGCAGGGGAACTATGGCTACACCTTC
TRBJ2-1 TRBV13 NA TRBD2 CASSLIGTRGYNEQFF TGTGCCAGCAGCTTAATTGGGACTAGGGGATACAATGAGCAGTTCTTC